This passage covers 22 T cell receptor beta chains from one sample sequenced in a study of breast tumors, draining lymph nodes, adjacent tissues (dated by TCRdb to the mid-2010s). The protocol used for the library was multiplex PCR. The sequencing machine was an Illumina HiSeq 2000. TCRdb ran its own pipeline on the public reads, namely fastp trimming at Q25 and MiXCR clone calling, and kept in-frame beta chains. For every CDR3 protein sequence, its rows merge into one entry that carries the most common genes and DNA. This sample holds approximately 130,000 distinct CDR3 sequences; about 20% were observed only once. The top ten constitute roughly 2.4% of the sample. The axillary draining lymph nodes of breast cancer patients were the source of the lymph node samples. The specimen was axillary lymph node tissue. The source is a female donor with breast cancer. Some clones in this sample may be carry-over from other donors' samples.

The chain has TRBV30 and TRBJ1-1; 7 nucleotides agree with TRBD1. There are 13 residues in the CDR3. CDR1 is GTSNPN and CDR2 is SVGIG in the germline V gene (reference sequence). Germline trimming cut 1 base from V and 4 bases from J; bases unmatched to any gene: 3. The CDR3 loop is CAWSGQGATEAFF. CDR3 in DNA: TGTGCCTGGAGTGGACAGGGAGCCACTGAAGCTTTCTTT. Based on the CDR3 plus reference TRBV30 and TRBJ1-1, the full variable domain is SQTIHQWPATLVQPVGSPLSLECTVEGTSNPNLYWYRQAAGRGLQLLFYSVGIGQISSEVPQNLSASRPQDRQFILSSKKLLLSDSGFYLCAWSGQGATEAFFGQGTRLTVV.

As to this clonotype: This may be a read error: a much more frequent sequence differs by one nucleotide. This chain uses TRBV6-6 with TRBJ1-5, with TRBD1 as a possible D gene (5 bases). The germline V gene has CDR1 MNHNY and CDR2 SVGAGI (reference sequence). The length of the CDR3 is 17 residues. The ends were cut back, 2 bases at V and 1 base at J, with 15 bases in the middle. This CDR3 reads CASSYMGLSTSNQPQHF. The CDR3 DNA reads TGTGCCAGCAGTTACATGGGGCTGAGTACAAGCAATCAGCCCCAGCATTTT.

To note about this clonotype: One end of the junction does not line up with germline, which may come from a read error. The rearrangement joins TRBV5-4 to TRBJ2-5; 9 bases match TRBD1. Germline V lookup: CDR1 SGHNT, CDR2 YYREEE (reference sequence). This CDR3 comprises 16 residues. The CDR3 sequence is CANSNSPGQGSETQYF. CDR3 DNA: TGTGCCAACAGCAATTCTCCGGGACAGGGTTCCGAGACCCAGTACTTC.

This clonotype was found many times. This chain joins TRBV6-5 and TRBJ2-7; possible D gene TRBD2, 6 bases. Germline assignment: CDR1 MNHEY and CDR2 SVGAGI. This CDR3 contains 16 residues. The V and J ends lost 3 bases and 5 bases respectively, with 20 bases between them. The CDR3: CASSYYPGLARNEQYF. The CDR3 nucleotides are TGTGCCAGCAGTTATTATCCGGGACTGGCTAGGAACGAGCAGTACTTC.

Comment on this clonotype: The CDR3 end shows no conserved phenylalanine or tryptophan, and so a read error is likely. The DNA is left out, because the CDR3 cannot be placed on it with certainty; the CDR3 is given as TCRdb lists it. V usage is TRBV5-5 and J usage is TRBJ1-2. Inclusive of both ends, the CDR3 amounts to 14 amino acids. Germline V gene data show CDR1 as SGHKS and CDR2 as YYEKEE (reference sequence). The CDR3 sequence: CASSFGQANYGHTS.

This clonotype was counted ten times or more. V usage is TRBV20-1 and J usage is TRBJ2-3; a weak D match, TRBD2 (6 bases). The V gene's germline CDR1 is DFQATT and CDR2 SNEGSKA (reference sequence). The length of the CDR3 is 16 residues. The V end lost 0 bases, the J end lost 6 bases, and 19 bases lay between the germline ends. The CDR3 reads CSARDDLAGWGDTQYF. The CDR3 DNA sequence: TGCAGTGCTAGAGACGATTTGGCGGGATGGGGGGATACGCAGTATTTT.

As concerns this clonotype: Because it lacks the conserved phenylalanine or tryptophan at the end, this CDR3 is likely a read error. The DNA is omitted, as the CDR3 cannot be located on it reliably, and the CDR3 follows TCRdb's listing. V is TRBV20-1 and J is TRBJ2-1; the D call TRBD2 from the table was never checked on the DNA. In germline, CDR1 is DFQATT, CDR2 SNEGSKA (reference sequence). Inclusive of both ends, the CDR3 amounts to 14 amino acids. CDR3 residues: CSAREFLAVDELFC.

This clonotype was observed many times. The rearrangement joins TRBV20-1 to TRBJ1-2; D unclear. V was shortened by 5 bases and J by 1 base, with 26 bases between the two germline ends. Per germline, CDR1 DFQATT and CDR2 SNEGSKA (reference sequence). This CDR3 is built from 18 residues. Here the CDR3 reads CSAAPMTTGFYGNYGYTF. CDR3 bases: TGCAGTGCTGCCCCTATGACTACCGGATTTTATGGTAACTATGGCTACACCTTC.

The chain employs TRBV11-3 and TRBJ2-2, with 7 nucleotides matching TRBD2. This CDR3 spans 16 amino acids. V was clipped by 1 base and J by 5 bases; unmatched bases: 7. CDR1 and CDR2 (germline): SGHNT, YENEEA. Written as DNA, the CDR3 is TGTGCCAGCAGCTTAGGGGCGGGAGCGAGAACCGGGGAGCTGTTTTTT. Its protein product is CASSLGAGARTGELFF.

Notes on this clonotype: A much larger clone lies one base from this, so it may be a read error. The rearrangement joins TRBV11-2 to TRBJ2-5; no reliable D call. The CDR3 has 14 amino acids. The germline V gene has CDR1 SGHAT and CDR2 FQNNGV. V shed 3 bases and J shed 7 bases, with 15 bases lying between them. CDR3 DNA sequence: TGTGCCAGCAGCTTTAGAGGTCTTGAAGGGACCCAGTACTTC. It encodes CASSFRGLEGTQYF.

This clonotype was detected ten times or more. The genes are TRBV5-1 and TRBJ2-5; no reliable D call. V was trimmed by 4 bases and J by 2 bases, leaving 12 bases between them. CDR1 SGHRS and CDR2 YFSETQ come from the germline V gene. The CDR3 contains 14 residues. The DNA of the CDR3 is TGCGCCAGCAGCCCGAAGGACGGACAAGAGACCCAGTACTTC. Amino acids: CASSPKDGQETQYF.

In its sample, this clonotype was seen many times. The gene calls are TRBV29-1 and TRBJ2-2, with unresolved D. Germline CDR1 and CDR2: SQVTM and ANQGSEA. This CDR3 has 13 amino acids. V was cut by 4 bases and J by 1 base, with 7 bases left in between. Here the CDR3 reads CSVVVGNTGELFF. Here the CDR3 DNA reads TGCAGCGTTGTTGTGGGGAACACCGGGGAGCTGTTTTTT.

This rearrangement joins TRBV15 to TRBJ2-1; D unresolved. Trimming took 0 bases from V and 9 from J, leaving 12 bases between them. The V gene's germline CDR1 is LNHNV and CDR2 YYDKDF (reference sequence). The CDR3 is 14 residues long. This chain's CDR3 is CATSRDWGNGEQFF. The CDR3 coding sequence is TGTGCCACCAGCAGAGATTGGGGAAACGGTGAGCAGTTCTTC.

In this sample, this clonotype turned up many times. This chain connects TRBV19 to TRBJ2-7, with 11 bases that match TRBD1. This CDR3 region has 14 residues. The germline CDR1 and CDR2 sequences are LNHDA and SQIVND (reference sequence). V trimming: 4 bases; J trimming: 3 bases; junction bases outside the gene matches: 2. DNA of the CDR3: TGTGCCAGTAGTAAAGGGACAGGGGGCTACGAGCAGTACTTC. It encodes CASSKGTGGYEQYF. The variable domain in full, completed from reference TRBV19 and TRBJ2-7, reads DGGITQSPKYLFRKEGQNVTLSCEQNLNHDAMYWYRQDPGQGLRLIYYSQIVNDFQKGDIAEGYSVSREKKESFPLTVTSAQKNPTAFYLCASSKGTGGYEQYFGPGTRLTVT.

Only a few counts were recorded for this clonotype. The rearrangement links TRBV24-1 to TRBJ2-1; 9 nucleotides line up with TRBD2. This CDR3 contains 16 residues. Per germline, CDR1 KGHDR and CDR2 SFDVKD. V lost 1 base, J lost 9 bases, and 9 bases stayed unmatched. For the CDR3, the DNA is TGTGCCACCAGTGATTTCTCTCGAAGCGGGAGGAGTGAGCAGTTCTTC. Translation: CATSDFSRSGRSEQFF.

This clonotype was detected ten times or more. The rearrangement links TRBV20-1 to TRBJ2-7; a possible D gene is TRBD1 (6 bases). Trimming took 4 bases from V and 6 from J, leaving 16 bases between them. Germline CDR1 reads DFQATT; CDR2 reads SNEGSKA (reference sequence). The CDR3 length is 13 residues. As DNA, the CDR3 is TGCAGTGCTATCCGTATGGGGGCTGGCGAGCAGTACTTC. This translates into CSAIRMGAGEQYF.

This clonotype was seen ten or more times. The chain recombines TRBV7-3 with TRBJ2-1; TRBD2 might be the D (6 bases). The germline CDR1 and CDR2 sequences are SGHTA and FQGTGA. The CDR3 runs 13 residues. Trimming removed 4 bases at V and 10 bases at J, with 14 bases between. The CDR3 sequence: CASSSSGVGEQFF. The DNA of the CDR3 is TGTGCCAGCAGCTCATCGGGGGTTGGGGAGCAGTTCTTC. The full variable domain, rest sourced from reference TRBV7-3 and TRBJ2-1, is GAGVSQTPSNKVTEKGKYVELRCDPISGHTALYWYRQSLGQGPEFLIYFQGTGAADDSGLPNDRFFAVRPEGSVSTLKIQRTERGDSAVYLCASSSSGVGEQFFGPGTRLTVL.

This clonotype was found many times. The chain uses TRBV24-1 and TRBJ2-5; D is uncertain. V lost 4 bases, J lost 5 bases, and 19 bases lay in between. In germline, CDR1 is KGHDR, CDR2 SFDVKD. This CDR3 is 16 amino acids long. The CDR3 nucleotides read TGTGCCACCAGTGACTCCCGACTGGCCAACAAGGAGACCCAGTACTTC. Translated, it gives CATSDSRLANKETQYF.

There are many counts of this clonotype. This chain joins TRBV15 and TRBJ2-2; perhaps D is TRBD1 or TRBD2 (5 bases each). The length of the CDR3 is 13 residues. V lost 10 bases and J lost 3, with 12 bases in between. Germline V gene lookup returns CDR1 LNHNV and CDR2 YYDKDF (reference sequence). CDR3 DNA sequence: TGTGCCATTCGGGACGGATACACCGGGGAGCTGTTTTTT. It specifies CAIRDGYTGELFF.

This clonotype was seen repeatedly, ten times or more. The chain carries TRBV6-1 and TRBJ2-7; D not resolved. The CDR3 has 11 residues. The germline V and J ends were trimmed by 4 bases and 4 bases, with 5 bases remaining between them. Germline assignment: CDR1 MNHNS and CDR2 SASEGT. In nucleotides, the CDR3 is TGTGCCAGCAGTGCTGGTTACGAGCAGTACTTC. Amino acids: CASSAGYEQYF.

This clonotype was recorded at least ten times. The rearrangement links TRBV4-1 to TRBJ2-7; 7 nucleotides line up with TRBD1. After removal of 3 bases from V and 7 bases from J, the junction contained 9 bases not matched to a gene. Germline CDR1 MGHRA, CDR2 YSYEKL. This CDR3 comprises 14 residues. CDR3: CASSQSGGSDEQYF. The DNA of the CDR3 is TGCGCCAGCAGCCAGTCAGGGGGTTCGGATGAGCAGTACTTC.

This clonotype appeared many times. The V call is TRBV20-1, the J call TRBJ2-1, with 7 bases that match TRBD1. V shed 6 bases and J 4 bases; nucleotides not matched to a gene: 12. Germline CDR1 is DFQATT and CDR2 is SNEGSKA (reference sequence). The CDR3 runs to 15 residues. In nucleotides, the CDR3 is TGCAGTGCAAGGAAAACGGGACAGCATTACAATGAGCAGTTCTTC. Residues: CSARKTGQHYNEQFF.